The text below deals with one T cell receptor beta chain. Its antigen remains unidentified. This record belongs to a study of cytomegalovirus exposure and HLA in healthy donors. PCR used 60 Vbeta primers and 13 Jbeta primers. TCRdb keeps only in-frame clones here, not all; method: immunoSEQ multiplex PCR. The sample consists of approximately 140,000 clones, 80% of them appearing once. Germline V lookup: CDR1 SGHRS, CDR2 YFSETQ. The germline V and J ends were trimmed by 1 base and 1 base, with 8 bases remaining between them. This CDR3 comprises 14 residues. Study conclusions and caveats: Reports credit the classifier with highly specific, highly sensitive diagnosis of cytomegalovirus status. The majority of CMV-associated TCR beta chains were reported as apparently HLA-restricted in a later analysis.

Sequenced: PBMCs. This sequence was found in a male donor in good health and CMV-seronegative. The chain recombines TRBV5-1 with TRBJ1-1; TRBD1 might be the D (5 bases). This CDR3 reads CASSLQGQNTEAFF. In nucleotides, the CDR3 is TGCGCCAGCAGCTTGCAAGGACAGAACACTGAAGCTTTCTTT. Full variable domain (remainder filled in from reference TRBV5-1 and TRBJ1-1): KAGVTQTPRYLIKTRGQQVTLSCSPISGHRSVSWYQQTPGQGLQFLFEYFSETQRNKGNFPGRFSGRQFSNSRSEMNVSTLELGDSALYLCASSLQGQNTEAFFGQGTRLTVV.